The text below deals with one TCR beta chain. When replicate PCRs were run on sorted subsets, they used about 200 ng DNA, 30,000 to 35,000 T cell genomes. Original analysis: From ImmunoSEQ came sequences covering only the junction and carrying no quality scores, so filtering differed. Data came from immunoSEQ multiplex PCR; TCRdb stores just in-frame clones and leaves some out. That table furnishes V, J and clone size, whereas the DNA furnished D and trimming. The repertoire holds around 1,100,000 clones, with around three quarters as singletons. The record originates from a study of shared clonotypes between healthy human individuals. Healthy HIV-negative adults with no recent acute infections or vaccinations were recruited as donors. The study separated CD4+ cells into CD45RA+ naive and CD45RA-negative memory subsets. The sequenced material came from memory CD4+ T cells from PBMCs. Indicated subset: CD45RA-negative fraction. This TCR derives from a man younger than 35 in good health. Some clones in this sample may be carry-over from other donors' samples.

The CDR3 protein is CASRLTPFDEQYF. In DNA, the CDR3 is TGTGCCAGCAGGTTGACACCGTTCGACGAGCAGTACTTC. The chain links TRBV28 to TRBJ2-7; D unresolved. Germline V gives CDR1 MDHEN, CDR2 SYDVKM. The CDR3 extends over 13 amino acids. V lost 6 bases and J lost 5, with 14 bases in between.